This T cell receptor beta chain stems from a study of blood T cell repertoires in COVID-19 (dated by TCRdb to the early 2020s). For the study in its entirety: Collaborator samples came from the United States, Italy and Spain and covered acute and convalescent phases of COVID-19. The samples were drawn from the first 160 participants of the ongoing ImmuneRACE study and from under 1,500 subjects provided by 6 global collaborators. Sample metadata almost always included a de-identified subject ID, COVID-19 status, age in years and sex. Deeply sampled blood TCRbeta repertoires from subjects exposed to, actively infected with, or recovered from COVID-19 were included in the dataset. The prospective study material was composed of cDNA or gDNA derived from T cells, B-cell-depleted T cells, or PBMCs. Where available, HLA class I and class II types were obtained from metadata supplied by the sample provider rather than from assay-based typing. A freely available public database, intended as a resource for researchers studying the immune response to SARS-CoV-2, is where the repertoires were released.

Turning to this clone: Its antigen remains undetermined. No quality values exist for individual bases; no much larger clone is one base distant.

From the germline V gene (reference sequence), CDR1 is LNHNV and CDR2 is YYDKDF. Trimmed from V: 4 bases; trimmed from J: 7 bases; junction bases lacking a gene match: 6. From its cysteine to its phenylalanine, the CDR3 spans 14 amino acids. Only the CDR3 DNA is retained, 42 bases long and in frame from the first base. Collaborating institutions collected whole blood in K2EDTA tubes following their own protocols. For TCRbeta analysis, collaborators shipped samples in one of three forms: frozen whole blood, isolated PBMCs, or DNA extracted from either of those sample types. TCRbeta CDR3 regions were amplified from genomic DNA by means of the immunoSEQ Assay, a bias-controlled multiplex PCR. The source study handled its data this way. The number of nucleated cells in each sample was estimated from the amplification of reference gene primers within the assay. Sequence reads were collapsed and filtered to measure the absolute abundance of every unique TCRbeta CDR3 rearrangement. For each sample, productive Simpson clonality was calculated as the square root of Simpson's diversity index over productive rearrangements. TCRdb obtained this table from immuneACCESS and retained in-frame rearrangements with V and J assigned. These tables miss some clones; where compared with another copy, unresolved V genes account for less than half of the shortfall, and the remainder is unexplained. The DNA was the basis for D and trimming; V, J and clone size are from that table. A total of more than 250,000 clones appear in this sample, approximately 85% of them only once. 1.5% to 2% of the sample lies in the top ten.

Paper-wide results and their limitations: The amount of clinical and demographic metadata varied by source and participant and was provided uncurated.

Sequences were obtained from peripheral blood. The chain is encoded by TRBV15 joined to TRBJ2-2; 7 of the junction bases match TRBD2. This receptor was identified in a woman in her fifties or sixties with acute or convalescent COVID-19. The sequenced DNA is TGTGCCACCAGCATACGACTAGCAAACGGGGAGCTGTTTTTT. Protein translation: CATSIRLANGELFF.